The next 9 T cell receptor beta chains were all read from a single sample in a study of beta chain features in type 1 diabetes. Points from the study as a whole: Moderate but significant shortening of TCRB CDR3s was recorded in all four CD4+ subsets from Type 1 diabetes patients.

Antigens of these TCRs are unknown. The sequenced template was cDNA made from the entire isolated RNA. TCRdb keeps only in-frame clones here, not all; method: immunoSEQ multiplex PCR. In the table there are 150,000 to 200,000 clones, around 63% of which are singletons. The sequenced material came from naive CD4+ T cells from blood. These receptors all come from a man aged 25-45 years with type 1 diabetes.

The rearrangement joins TRBV5-1 to TRBJ2-7, with D hard to call. V was trimmed by 0 bases and J by 2 bases, leaving 9 bases between them. The CDR3 is 14 residues long. From germline, CDR1 is SGHRS and CDR2 YFSETQ. The chain's CDR3 is CASSLGVTTYEQYF. CDR3 coding DNA: TGCGCCAGCAGCTTGGGGGTCACAACCTACGAGCAGTACTTC.

The rearrangement uses TRBV30 and TRBJ2-7, with D maybe TRBD1 (6 bases). Trimming left V 5 bases short and J 1 base short, with 12 bases between. The length of the CDR3 is 13 residues. Germline-derived CDR1 and CDR2 are GTSNPN and SVGIG (reference sequence). The CDR3 sequence is CAWETGLSYEQYF. The DNA for the CDR3 is TGTGCCTGGGAAACAGGGCTGTCCTACGAGCAGTACTTC. The complete variable domain, with remaining parts taken from reference TRBV30 and TRBJ2-7, reads SQTIHQWPATLVQPVGSPLSLECTVEGTSNPNLYWYRQAAGRGLQLLFYSVGIGQISSEVPQNLSASRPQDRQFILSSKKLLLSDSGFYLCAWETGLSYEQYFGPGTRLTVT.

This sequence joins TRBV15 and TRBJ1-5; possibly TRBD1 for D (5 bases). Trimming removed 0 bases from V and 1 base from J, with 13 bases in between. Germline CDR1 LNHNV, CDR2 YYDKDF (reference sequence). This CDR3 spans 17 amino acids. The CDR3 nucleotides are TGTGCCACCAGCAGAGATCCACGGAGGGGAAGCAATCAGCCCCAGCATTTT. Protein product: CATSRDPRRGSNQPQHF.

This rearrangement joins TRBV30 to TRBJ2-3; D may be TRBD1 or TRBD2 (5 bases each). From germline, CDR1 is GTSNPN and CDR2 SVGIG (reference sequence). This CDR3 spans 14 amino acids. Trimming took off 2 bases at V and 1 base at J, with 10 bases between the two ends. The CDR3 reads CAWSPMGGTDTQYF. Here the CDR3 DNA reads TGTGCCTGGAGTCCCATGGGGGGCACAGATACGCAGTATTTT.

Only one count was recorded for this clone. This chain joins TRBV9 and TRBJ2-3; D perhaps matches TRBD2 (5 bases). V was cut by 4 bases and J by 1 base, with 16 bases left in between. The CDR3 spans 16 residues. Germline-derived CDR1 and CDR2 are SGDLS and YYNGEE. The CDR3 bases are TGTGCCAGCAGCCACCTTGACCAGAGGGGCACAGATACGCAGTATTTT. Its translation is CASSHLDQRGTDTQYF.

This clone was seen more than once but under ten times. This chain uses TRBV29-1 with TRBJ2-3, with D unresolved. This CDR3 has 15 residues. V lost 5 bases and J lost 0, with 15 bases in between. Germline CDR1 SQVTM, CDR2 ANQGSEA. CDR3 DNA sequence: TGCAGCGTTTTTCCCCTATCATCTAGCACAGATACGCAGTATTTT. Amino acids: CSVFPLSSSTDTQYF.

J is TRBJ2-3 and V is TRBV7-2; 7 bases are shared with TRBD2. Germline V gene sequence: CDR1 SGHTA, CDR2 FQGNSA. The CDR3 consists of 15 residues. Trimming removed 3 bases from V and 3 bases from J; junction bases left unmatched: 6. The DNA for the CDR3 is TGTGCCAGCAGCTTGCTGGGGGGGGGTACAGATACGCAGTATTTT. Its translation is CASSLLGGGTDTQYF.

The rearrangement joins TRBV9 to TRBJ2-2; weak D call: TRBD1 (6 bases). This CDR3 contains 17 residues. V was cut by 4 bases and J by 2 bases, with 18 bases left in between. Germline V gene sequence: CDR1 SGDLS, CDR2 YYNGEE. The chain's CDR3 is CASSKMPGTLNTGELFF. The CDR3 nucleotides read TGTGCCAGCAGCAAAATGCCCGGGACACTAAACACCGGGGAGCTGTTTTTT.

The chain recombines TRBV25-1 with TRBJ2-1; D not certain. Trimming took 2 bases from V and 0 from J, leaving 8 bases between them. Per the germline V gene, CDR1 is MGHDK and CDR2 is SYGVNS. This CDR3 comprises 15 residues. The CDR3 DNA reads TGTGCCAGCAGTGAACCTGGTGGCTCCTACAATGAGCAGTTCTTC. This translates into CASSEPGGSYNEQFF.